Presented here are 22 T cell receptor beta chains from one specimen sequenced in a study of OX40 agonist ivuxolimab in advanced cancers. Clones were read by immunoSEQ multiplex PCR, and TCRdb kept only the in-frame ones, dropping some. The data contain 15,000 to 20,000 clones, around four fifths of them singletons. This material consisted of CD4+ or CD8+ T cells sorted from blood, taken in a trial of the OX40 agonist ivuxolimab. The receptors stem from an adult with an advanced solid tumor such as melanoma, head and neck, liver or kidney cancer.

The chain uses TRBV9 and TRBJ2-3; D may be TRBD1 or TRBD2 (5 bases each). V lost 0 bases and J 0 bases, leaving 11 bases between the germline ends. The CDR3 consists of 16 residues. CDR1 and CDR2 (germline): SGDLS, YYNGEE. Here the CDR3 reads CASSVVSGGSTDTQYF. The DNA of the CDR3 is TGTGCCAGCAGCGTAGTATCTGGGGGAAGCACAGATACGCAGTATTTT.

The chain joins TRBV6-5 to TRBJ2-1, with D unresolved. The ends were cut back, 1 base at V and 0 bases at J, with 10 bases in the middle. This CDR3 region has 16 residues. CDR1 and CDR2 (germline): MNHEY, SVGAGI. This CDR3 reads CASSYLTMSSYNEQFF. The CDR3 region has the DNA TGTGCCAGCAGTTACTTAACTATGAGCTCCTACAATGAGCAGTTCTTC.

The chain couples TRBV27 to TRBJ2-1, with 8 bases fitting TRBD2. The CDR3 runs 14 residues. Per germline, CDR1 MNHEY and CDR2 SMNVEV (reference sequence). Trimming cost V 2 bases and J 6 bases; bases outside gene matches: 3. The CDR3 region is CASSLAGGINEQFF. CDR3 sequence (DNA): TGTGCCAGCAGTTTAGCGGGGGGAATCAATGAGCAGTTCTTC.

V and J are TRBV15 and TRBJ1-3; no definite D call. V was pared by 0 bases and J by 0 bases, with 12 bases between. The CDR3 length is 17 residues. Germline V gene sequence: CDR1 LNHNV, CDR2 YYDKDF (reference sequence). The CDR3 DNA is TGTGCCACCAGCAGAGATTTGGCGCTCGTCTCTGGAAACACCATATATTTT. Protein sequence: CATSRDLALVSGNTIYF.

The V and J genes are TRBV28 and TRBJ2-7; 8 nucleotides align to TRBD1. This CDR3 region has 16 residues. Germline CDR1 is MDHEN and CDR2 is SYDVKM. The V segment lost 3 bases and the J segment 3 bases; nucleotides outside the gene matches: 10. The chain's CDR3 is CASSFKGDRTGYEQYF. DNA of the CDR3: TGTGCCAGCAGTTTTAAGGGGGACAGGACGGGCTACGAGCAGTACTTC.

To note about this clone: At one end, the junction sequence differs from germline, possibly due to a read error. The rearrangement uses TRBV5-6 and TRBJ1-5, with TRBD1 matching over 7 bases. Germline values: CDR1 SGHDT, CDR2 YYEEEE. This CDR3 spans 15 amino acids. CDR3 protein: CASSLGEGGGQPQHF. The CDR3 DNA reads as TGTGCCAGCAGTTTGGGAGAAGGGGGCGGACAGCCCCAGCATTTT.

Comment on this clone: Other DNA sequences in the same sample also yield this CDR3. The CDR3 loop is CASSIAGGSYNEQFF. DNA of the CDR3: TGTGCCAGTAGTATCGCGGGGGGGTCCTACAATGAGCAGTTCTTC. The chain employs TRBV19 and TRBJ2-1; 9 nucleotides align to TRBD2. The trim removed 3 bases at V and 1 base at J, leaving 1 base unmatched. CDR3 length: 15 amino acids. Germline CDR1 LNHDA, CDR2 SQIVND (reference sequence).

J is TRBJ2-7 and V is TRBV5-4; 9 bases fit TRBD2. J gave up 3 bases and V 0 bases, and 1 base lay outside the gene matches. Germline V gives CDR1 SGHNT, CDR2 YYREEE (reference sequence). The CDR3 covers 14 residues. The CDR3 is CASSLASGDYEQYF. CDR3 sequence (DNA): TGTGCCAGCAGCTTGGCTAGCGGGGACTACGAGCAGTACTTC.

The sample holds one count of this clone. V and J are TRBV9 and TRBJ2-1; possible D gene TRBD2, 5 bases. V lost 4 bases, J lost 9 bases, and 11 bases lay in between. This CDR3 has 12 amino acids. CDR1 and CDR2 (germline): SGDLS, YYNGEE. Here the CDR3 reads CASSQPRGEQFF. In nucleotides, the CDR3 is TGTGCCAGCAGCCAACCTCGGGGTGAGCAGTTCTTC.

The chain employs TRBV4-3 and TRBJ2-5; 11 bases are a match to TRBD1. This CDR3 region has 16 residues. V gave up 0 bases and J gave up 1 base; unmatched junction bases: 1. CDR1 LGHNA and CDR2 YSLEER come from the germline V gene. DNA for the CDR3: TGCGCCAGCAGCCAAGACGGGACAGGGGGCCAAGAGACCCAGTACTTC. This translates into CASSQDGTGGQETQYF.

The CDR3 coding sequence is TGCGCCAGCAGCCAAGAACGCCGCTTGACAGCGAAGGGCGAGCAGTACTTC. This encodes CASSQERRLTAKGEQYF. The V gene is TRBV4-3, the J gene TRBJ2-7; a weak D match, TRBD1 (5 bases). The germline V gene encodes CDR1 LGHNA and CDR2 YSLEER. V shed 0 bases and J shed 6 bases, with 21 bases lying between them. The CDR3 loop spans 17 amino acids.

The J gene is TRBJ2-7, the V gene TRBV7-2; 8 bases map to TRBD1. CDR1 SGHTA and CDR2 FQGNSA come from the germline V gene. This CDR3 region has 14 residues. Losses at the gene ends were 5 bases for V and 4 bases for J; bases not matched to a gene: 7. The CDR3 reads CASSLDRDRYEQYF. CDR3 nucleotides: TGTGCCAGCAGCCTGGACAGGGACCGATACGAGCAGTACTTC.

The chain combines TRBV6-5 with TRBJ1-5; D unresolved. Deletions cut 0 bases from V and 5 bases from J, with 11 bases between. Germline V CDR1 and CDR2: MNHEY, SVGAGI. The CDR3 is made up of 15 amino acids. This chain's CDR3 is CASSYSQFADQPQHF. Here the CDR3 DNA reads TGTGCCAGCAGTTACTCACAATTCGCCGATCAGCCCCAGCATTTT.

J is TRBJ2-5 and V is TRBV12-5; D unclear. The CDR3 is 14 residues long. V lost 0 bases to trimming and J lost 2 bases, with 7 bases between them. Germline values: CDR1 LGHNT, CDR2 FRNRAP. This CDR3 is CASGLVSEQETQYF. CDR3 in DNA: TGTGCTAGTGGTTTGGTATCTGAACAAGAGACCCAGTACTTC.

In its sample, this clone was seen once. The chain couples TRBV6-6 to TRBJ2-7; 10 nucleotides agree with TRBD2. Germline CDR1 is MNHNY and CDR2 is SVGAGI (reference sequence). This CDR3 spans 16 amino acids. The V segment lost 5 bases and the J segment 0 bases; nucleotides outside the gene matches: 7. The CDR3 DNA reads TGTGCCAGCAGTCCCGGGGCTAGCGGGAGCTCCTACGAGCAGTACTTC. It is translated as CASSPGASGSSYEQYF.

This clone was seen only a few times. The chain has TRBV6-6 and TRBJ2-2, with 10 nucleotides matching TRBD2. The CDR3 extends over 16 amino acids. Losses at the gene ends were 6 bases for V and 4 bases for J; bases not matched to a gene: 8. Germline CDR1 and CDR2: MNHNY and SVGAGI (reference sequence). The CDR3 protein is CASSRGLAGVTGELFF. The CDR3 DNA reads TGTGCCAGCAGCCGTGGGCTAGCGGGGGTCACCGGGGAGCTGTTTTTT.

The rearrangement joins TRBV28 to TRBJ1-1; the D is unclear. The CDR3 sequence is 12 residues long. Trimming left V 5 bases short and J 6 bases short, with 10 bases between. Germline CDR1 and CDR2: MDHEN and SYDVKM. The CDR3 protein is CASSKGLPEAFF. CDR3 bases: TGTGCCAGCAGTAAAGGTCTCCCTGAAGCTTTCTTT.

V usage is TRBV19 and J usage is TRBJ2-1; TRBD2 agrees at 11 bases. J lost 10 bases, V lost 3 bases, and 5 bases had no gene match. The CDR3 is 14 residues long. Germline-derived CDR1 and CDR2 are LNHDA and SQIVND (reference sequence). The CDR3 nucleotides read TGTGCCAGTAGTATCCTAGCGGGAGGTCAGGAGCAGTTCTTC. This gives the protein CASSILAGGQEQFF.

The CDR3 sequence is CATSRLGQEFEKLFF. The CDR3 nucleotides are TGTGCCACCAGCAGACTAGGACAGGAGTTTGAAAAACTGTTTTTT. This sequence joins TRBV15 and TRBJ1-4; 7 bases align to TRBD1. Germline values: CDR1 LNHNV, CDR2 YYDKDF (reference sequence). The CDR3 extends over 15 amino acids. V lost 2 bases and J lost 7; bases outside the gene matches: 7. The whole variable domain, filled in from reference TRBV15 and TRBJ1-4, reads DAMVIQNPRYQVTQFGKPVTLSCSQTLNHNVMYWYQQKSSQAPKLLFHYYDKDFNNEADTPDNFQSRRPNTSFCFLDIRSPGLGDTAMYLCATSRLGQEFEKLFFGSGTQLSVL.

This clone was counted between two and nine times. J is TRBJ1-1 and V is TRBV6-5; TRBD1 aligns across 7 bases. The V gene end was trimmed by 6 bases and the J gene end by 5 bases; junction bases not matched to a gene: 6. This CDR3 spans 13 amino acids. CDR1 and CDR2 from the germline V gene are MNHEY and SVGAGI. CDR3 nucleotides: TGTGCCAGCAGCTCCGGGACAGAAACTGAAGCTTTCTTT. It yields the protein CASSSGTETEAFF.

The J gene is TRBJ2-7, the V gene TRBV18; D is unclear. Between the trimmed V and J ends, which lost 1 base and 6 bases, there was a span of 22 bases. Germline CDR1 KGHSH, CDR2 LQKENI. The CDR3 sequence is 17 residues long. The CDR3 here is CASSPLQDLNPYSEQYF. The CDR3, as DNA: TGTGCCAGCTCACCACTGCAGGATTTGAACCCCTACTCCGAGCAGTACTTC. The variable domain in full, with the rest retrieved from reference TRBV18 and TRBJ2-7, is NAGVMQNPRHLVRRRGQEARLRCSPMKGHSHVYWYRQLPEEGLKFMVYLQKENIIDESGMPKERFSAEFPKEGPSILRIQQVVRGDSAAYFCASSPLQDLNPYSEQYFGPGTRLTVT.

The chain recombines TRBV13 with TRBJ1-2; the D is unclear. The V end lost 4 bases, the J end lost 4 bases, and 7 bases lay between the germline ends. This CDR3 has 12 residues. CDR1 and CDR2 from the germline V gene are PRHDT and FYEKMQ (reference sequence). CDR3 nucleotides: TGTGCCAGCAGCTACGGGTCCTATGGCTACACCTTC. Its translation: CASSYGSYGYTF.